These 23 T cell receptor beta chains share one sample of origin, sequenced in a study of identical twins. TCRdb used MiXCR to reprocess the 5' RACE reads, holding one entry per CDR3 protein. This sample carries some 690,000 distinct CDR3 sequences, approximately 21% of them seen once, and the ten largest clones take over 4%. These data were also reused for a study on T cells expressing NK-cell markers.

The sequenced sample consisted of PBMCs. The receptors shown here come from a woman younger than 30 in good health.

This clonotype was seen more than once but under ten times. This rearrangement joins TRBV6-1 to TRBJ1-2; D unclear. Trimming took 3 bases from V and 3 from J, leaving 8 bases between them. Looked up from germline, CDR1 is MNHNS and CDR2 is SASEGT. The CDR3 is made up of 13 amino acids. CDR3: CASSENLHYGYTF. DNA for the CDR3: TGTGCCAGCAGTGAGAACTTACACTATGGCTACACCTTC.

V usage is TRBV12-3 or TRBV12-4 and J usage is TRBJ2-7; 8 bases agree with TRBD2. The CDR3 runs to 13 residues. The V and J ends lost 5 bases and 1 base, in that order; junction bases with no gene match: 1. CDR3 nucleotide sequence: TGTGCCAGCAGTCGGGGGGGGTCCTACGAGCAGTACTTC. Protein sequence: CASSRGGSYEQYF.

The CDR3 DNA follows: TGCGCCAGCAGTCAATCGAGAAATGGACAGAAAGCCTACGAGCAGTACTTC. Translation: CASSQSRNGQKAYEQYF. This chain connects TRBV23-1 to TRBJ2-7; a possible D gene is TRBD1 (6 bases). TRBV23-1 is an ORF for which the function is uncertain. The V end was cut by 0 bases, the J end by 2 bases, with 17 bases between. The CDR3 is made up of 17 amino acids.

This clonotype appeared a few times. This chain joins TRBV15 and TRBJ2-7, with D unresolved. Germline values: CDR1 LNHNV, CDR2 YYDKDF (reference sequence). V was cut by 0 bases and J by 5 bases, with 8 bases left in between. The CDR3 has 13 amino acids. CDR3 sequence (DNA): TGTGCCACCAGCAGAGATCTTTGGGACGAGCAGTACTTC. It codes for CATSRDLWDEQYF.

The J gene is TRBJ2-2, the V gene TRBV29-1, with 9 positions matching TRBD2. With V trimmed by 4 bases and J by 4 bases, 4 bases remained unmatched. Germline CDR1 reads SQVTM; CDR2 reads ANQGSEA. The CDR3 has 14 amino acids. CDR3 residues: CSVGGGRVTGELFF. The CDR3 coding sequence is TGCAGCGTTGGCGGCGGGAGGGTCACCGGGGAGCTGTTTTTT.

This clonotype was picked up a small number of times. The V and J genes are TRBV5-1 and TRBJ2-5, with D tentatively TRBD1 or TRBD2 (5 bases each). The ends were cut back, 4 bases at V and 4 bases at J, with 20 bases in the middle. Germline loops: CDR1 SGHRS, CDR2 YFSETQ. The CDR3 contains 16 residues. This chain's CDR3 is CASSAWLGRNGETQYF. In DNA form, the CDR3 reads TGCGCCAGCAGCGCTTGGTTGGGACGTAATGGAGAGACCCAGTACTTC.

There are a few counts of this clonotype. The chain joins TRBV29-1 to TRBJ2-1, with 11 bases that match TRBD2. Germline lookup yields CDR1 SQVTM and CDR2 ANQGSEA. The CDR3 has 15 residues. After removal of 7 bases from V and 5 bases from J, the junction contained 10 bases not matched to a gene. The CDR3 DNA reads TGCAGCGGGCCGAGGGGACTAGCGGAACACAATGAGCAGTTCTTC. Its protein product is CSGPRGLAEHNEQFF.

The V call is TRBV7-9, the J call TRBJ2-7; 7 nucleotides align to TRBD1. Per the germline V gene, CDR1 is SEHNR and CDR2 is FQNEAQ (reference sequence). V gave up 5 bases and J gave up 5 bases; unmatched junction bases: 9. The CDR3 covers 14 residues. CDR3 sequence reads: CASSPYRGEDEQYF. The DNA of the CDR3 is TGTGCCAGCAGCCCTTACAGGGGTGAGGACGAGCAGTACTTC.

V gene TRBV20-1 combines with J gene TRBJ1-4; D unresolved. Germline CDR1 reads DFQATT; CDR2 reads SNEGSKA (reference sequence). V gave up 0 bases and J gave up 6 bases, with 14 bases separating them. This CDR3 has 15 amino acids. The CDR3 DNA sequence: TGCAGTGCTAGAGATCTCTATGAATTCGATGAAAAACTGTTTTTT. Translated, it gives CSARDLYEFDEKLFF.

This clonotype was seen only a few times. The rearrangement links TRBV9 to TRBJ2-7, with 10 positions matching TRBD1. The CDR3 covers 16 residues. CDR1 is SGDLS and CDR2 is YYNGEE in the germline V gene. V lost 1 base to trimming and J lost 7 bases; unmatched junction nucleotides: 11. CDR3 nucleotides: TGTGCCAGCAGCGTATCATCCGGGACAGGGGCTGGAGAGCAGTACTTC. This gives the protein CASSVSSGTGAGEQYF.

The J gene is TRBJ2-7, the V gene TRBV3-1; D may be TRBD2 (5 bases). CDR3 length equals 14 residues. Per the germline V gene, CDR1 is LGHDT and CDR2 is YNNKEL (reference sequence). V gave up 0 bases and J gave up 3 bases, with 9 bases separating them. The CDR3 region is CASSQEGRGYEQYF. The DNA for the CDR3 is TGTGCCAGCAGCCAAGAGGGCCGGGGCTACGAGCAGTACTTC.

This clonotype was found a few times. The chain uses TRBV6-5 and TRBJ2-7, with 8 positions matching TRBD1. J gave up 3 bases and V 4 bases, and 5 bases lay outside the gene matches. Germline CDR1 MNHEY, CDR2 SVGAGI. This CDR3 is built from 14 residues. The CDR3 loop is CASSWLGQDYEQYF. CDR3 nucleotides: TGTGCCAGCAGTTGGCTGGGACAGGACTACGAGCAGTACTTC.

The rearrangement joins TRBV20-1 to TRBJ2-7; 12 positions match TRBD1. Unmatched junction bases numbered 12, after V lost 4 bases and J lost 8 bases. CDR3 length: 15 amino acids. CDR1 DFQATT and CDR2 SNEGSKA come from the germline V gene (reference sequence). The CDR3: CSATRPGQGAKQQYF. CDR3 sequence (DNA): TGCAGTGCTACGCGCCCGGGACAGGGGGCTAAGCAGCAGTACTTC.

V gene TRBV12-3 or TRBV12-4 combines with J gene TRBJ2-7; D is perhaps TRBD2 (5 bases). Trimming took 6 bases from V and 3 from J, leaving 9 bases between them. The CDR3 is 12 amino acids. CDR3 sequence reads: CASSPGYYEQYF. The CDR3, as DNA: TGTGCCAGCAGCCCGGGGTACTACGAGCAGTACTTC.

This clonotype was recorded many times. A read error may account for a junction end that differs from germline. CDR3 loop: CASSLGQGVTYEQYF. The DNA for the CDR3 is TGCGCCAGCAGCTTGGGACAGGGAGTTACCTACGAGCAGTACTTC. The chain is built from TRBV7-9 and TRBJ2-7, with TRBD1 matching 9 bases. This CDR3 region has 15 residues. CDR1 is SEHNR and CDR2 is FQNEAQ in the germline V gene (reference sequence).

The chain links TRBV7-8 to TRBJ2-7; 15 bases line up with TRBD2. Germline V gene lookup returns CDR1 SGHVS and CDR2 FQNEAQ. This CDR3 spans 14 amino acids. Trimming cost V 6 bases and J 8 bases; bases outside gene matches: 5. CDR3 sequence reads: CASRYGTSGRQQYF. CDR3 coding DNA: TGTGCCAGCAGATACGGGACTAGCGGGAGGCAGCAGTACTTC.

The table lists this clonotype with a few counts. The CDR3 spells CSANLAGASGELFF. Written as DNA, the CDR3 is TGCAGTGCTAATTTAGCGGGAGCTAGTGGGGAGCTGTTTTTT. The J gene is TRBJ2-2, the V gene TRBV20-1; TRBD2 agrees at 9 bases. The junction had 8 bases not matched to a gene; V was cut back by 4 bases and J by 8 bases. CDR3 length equals 14 residues. The germline gives CDR1 DFQATT, CDR2 SNEGSKA (reference sequence).

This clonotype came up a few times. CDR3 DNA: TGCAGTGCCCTGAATCTAGCGGCCTCCTACGAGCAGTACTTC. Encoded protein: CSALNLAASYEQYF. V gene TRBV20-1 combines with J gene TRBJ2-7, with 7 positions matching TRBD2. CDR1 is DFQATT and CDR2 is SNEGSKA in the germline V gene (reference sequence). V shed 6 bases and J 0 bases; nucleotides not matched to a gene: 8. CDR3 length: 14 residues.

CDR3 sequence: CASSYANRGDHEQYF. The CDR3 DNA follows: TGTGCCAGCAGTTACGCCAACAGGGGGGACCACGAGCAGTACTTC. V gene TRBV6-5 combines with J gene TRBJ2-7; TRBD1 matches 8 bases. The germline V gene has CDR1 MNHEY and CDR2 SVGAGI. Trimming cost V 2 bases and J 5 bases; bases outside gene matches: 8. The CDR3 totals 15 residues.

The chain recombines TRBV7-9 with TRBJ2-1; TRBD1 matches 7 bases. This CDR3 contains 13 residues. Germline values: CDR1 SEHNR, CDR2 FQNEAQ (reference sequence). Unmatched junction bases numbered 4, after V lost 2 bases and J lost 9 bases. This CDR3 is CASSLRGQGEQFF. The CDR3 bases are TGTGCCAGCAGCTTAAGGGGGCAGGGTGAGCAGTTCTTC.

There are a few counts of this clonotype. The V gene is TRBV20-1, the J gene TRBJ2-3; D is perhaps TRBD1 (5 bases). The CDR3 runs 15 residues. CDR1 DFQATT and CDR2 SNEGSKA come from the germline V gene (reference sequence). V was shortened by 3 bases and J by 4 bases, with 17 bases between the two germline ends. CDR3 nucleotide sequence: TGCAGTGCTAGCTCCAGGGCCATCGGATCAGATACGCAGTATTTT. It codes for CSASSRAIGSDTQYF.

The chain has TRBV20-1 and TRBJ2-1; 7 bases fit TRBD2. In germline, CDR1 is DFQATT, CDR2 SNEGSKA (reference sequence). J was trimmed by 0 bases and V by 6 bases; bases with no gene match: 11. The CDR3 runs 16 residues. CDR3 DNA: TGCAGTGCCCCTGGGCCTAGCGGAAGCTCCTACAATGAGCAGTTCTTC. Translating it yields CSAPGPSGSSYNEQFF.

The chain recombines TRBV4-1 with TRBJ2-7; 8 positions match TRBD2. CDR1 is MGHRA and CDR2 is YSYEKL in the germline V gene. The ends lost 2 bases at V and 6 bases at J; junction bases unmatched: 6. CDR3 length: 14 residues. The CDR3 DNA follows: TGCGCCAGCAGCCAAACGTCCGGGGGGGTCGAGCAGTACTTC. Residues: CASSQTSGGVEQYF.